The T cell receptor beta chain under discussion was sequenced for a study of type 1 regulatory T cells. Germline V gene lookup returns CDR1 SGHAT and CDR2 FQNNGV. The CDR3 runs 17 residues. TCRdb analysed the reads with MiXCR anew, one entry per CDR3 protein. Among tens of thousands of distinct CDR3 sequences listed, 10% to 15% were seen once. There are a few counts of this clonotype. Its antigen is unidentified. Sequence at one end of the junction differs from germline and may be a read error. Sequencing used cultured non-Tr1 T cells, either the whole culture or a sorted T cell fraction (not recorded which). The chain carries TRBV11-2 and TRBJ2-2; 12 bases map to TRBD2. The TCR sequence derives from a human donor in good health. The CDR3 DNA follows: TGTGCCAGCAGCCCGACTAGCGGGAGATCGAAGACCGGGGAGCTGTTTTTT. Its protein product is CASSPTSGRSKTGELFF. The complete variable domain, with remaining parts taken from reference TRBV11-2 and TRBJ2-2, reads EAGVAQSPRYKIIEKRQSVAFWCNPISGHATLYWYQQILGQGPKLLIQFQNNGVVDDSQLPKDRFSAERLKGVDSTLKIQPAKLEDSAVYLCASSPTSGRSKTGELFFGEGSRLTVL.